Presented here are 20 T cell receptor beta chains from one specimen sequenced in a study of blood T cell repertoires in COVID-19. Profiling relied on immunoSEQ multiplex PCR, and the TCRdb table lists in-frame clones only, not all of them. The sample holds roughly 440,000 clones, 88% seen once. Sequencing was carried out using peripheral blood. The receptor source for this set is a woman aged 45-65 years with COVID-19, enrolled during active disease.

J is TRBJ1-2 and V is TRBV9; D might be TRBD1 (5 bases). The length of the CDR3 is 14 residues. Germline CDR1 is SGDLS and CDR2 is YYNGEE. Trimming removed 3 bases at V and 4 bases at J, with 13 bases between. CDR3 DNA: TGTGCCAGCAGCGCGTCGACAGTACTCTATGGCTACACCTTC. This gives the protein CASSASTVLYGYTF.

The chain carries TRBV30 and TRBJ1-1; D unclear. This CDR3 is built from 14 residues. Germline values: CDR1 GTSNPN, CDR2 SVGIG (reference sequence). Trimming shortened V by 0 bases and J by 0 bases, and 8 bases separated the two germline ends. The CDR3 sequence: CAWSVRRVNTEAFF. In nucleotides, the CDR3 is TGTGCCTGGAGTGTGAGAAGAGTGAACACTGAAGCTTTCTTT.

The V call is TRBV27, the J call TRBJ2-5; 11 nucleotides agree with TRBD2. V was pared by 5 bases and J by 2 bases, with 10 bases of the junction left unmatched. The germline gives CDR1 MNHEY, CDR2 SMNVEV (reference sequence). The CDR3 length is 17 residues. The CDR3 reads CASSPTPPSGGQETQYF. CDR3 sequence (DNA): TGTGCCAGCAGTCCGACACCGCCTAGCGGGGGGCAAGAGACCCAGTACTTC.

The genes are TRBV18 and TRBJ1-2, with 7 bases identical to TRBD1. This CDR3 is built from 16 residues. The germline V gene has CDR1 KGHSH and CDR2 LQKENI. The ends lost 4 bases at V and 5 bases at J; junction bases unmatched: 13. Here the CDR3 DNA reads TGTGCCAGCTCACTATCCGGGACAGAGGACCGGTATGGCTACACCTTC. The encoded protein is CASSLSGTEDRYGYTF.

V is TRBV6-5 and J is TRBJ2-5; D perhaps matches TRBD1 (5 bases). V lost 10 bases, J lost 0 bases, and 9 bases lay in between. CDR1 is MNHEY, CDR2 SVGAGI, per germline. The CDR3 is made up of 12 amino acids. DNA of the CDR3: TGTGCCACCCGACAGAACCAAGAGACCCAGTACTTC. It specifies CATRQNQETQYF.

This rearrangement joins TRBV4-1 to TRBJ1-2; D may be TRBD1 (5 bases). CDR1 is MGHRA, CDR2 YSYEKL, per germline. Deletions cut 3 bases from V and 8 bases from J, with 10 bases between. The CDR3 runs 12 residues. CDR3 protein: CASSHQGEGYTF. The CDR3 DNA reads as TGCGCCAGCAGCCACCAGGGCGAAGGCTACACCTTC.

The V call is TRBV27, the J call TRBJ2-7, with 11 bases identical to TRBD1. After removal of 4 bases from V and 3 bases from J, the junction contained 2 bases not matched to a gene. Germline values: CDR1 MNHEY, CDR2 SMNVEV (reference sequence). This CDR3 is built from 14 residues. The CDR3 DNA is TGTGCCAGCAGTTCCGGGACAGGGGGCTACGAGCAGTACTTC. Protein product: CASSSGTGGYEQYF.

There are a few counts of this clone. J is TRBJ2-1 and V is TRBV3-1 (or the pseudogene TRBV3-2); 8 bases map to TRBD2. Per germline, CDR1 LGHDT and CDR2 YNNKEL (reference sequence). Trimming cost V 1 base and J 6 bases; bases outside gene matches: 11. The CDR3 runs to 17 residues. The CDR3 DNA reads TGTGCCAGCAGCCAAGGTTTCAGTAGCGGGGACCTCAATGAGCAGTTCTTC. As protein: CASSQGFSSGDLNEQFF.

The chain uses TRBV6-6 and TRBJ2-2; 8 nucleotides match TRBD1. The CDR3 spans 16 residues. Germline-derived CDR1 and CDR2 are MNHNY and SVGAGI (reference sequence). V gave up 10 bases and J gave up 0 bases; unmatched junction bases: 10. In DNA, the CDR3 is TGTGCCACCGACGGAGGACAGGGAACGAACACCGGGGAGCTGTTTTTT. Translated, it gives CATDGGQGTNTGELFF.

This sequence joins TRBV10-3 and TRBJ1-4; D perhaps matches TRBD1 (5 bases). Germline V gene data show CDR1 as ENHRY and CDR2 as SYGVKD. This CDR3 region has 15 residues. V lost 3 bases and J 0 bases, leaving 8 bases between the germline ends. The CDR3 coding sequence is TGTGCCATCAGTGAACAGGTCGCAACTAATGAAAAACTGTTTTTT. This sequence encodes CAISEQVATNEKLFF.

The sample holds one count of this clone. This sequence joins TRBV4-2 and TRBJ2-7; a weak D match, TRBD1 (6 bases). Germline V gives CDR1 LGHNA, CDR2 YNFKEQ. The CDR3 consists of 15 residues. The germline V and J ends were trimmed by 6 bases and 1 base, with 16 bases remaining between them. This CDR3 reads CASSSDSWGSYEQYF. Written as DNA, the CDR3 is TGTGCCAGCAGTTCGGACAGCTGGGGTTCCTACGAGCAGTACTTC.

The genes are TRBV5-6 and TRBJ2-7; 8 positions agree with TRBD2. Per the germline V gene, CDR1 is SGHDT and CDR2 is YYEEEE. CDR3 length: 15 residues. Unmatched junction bases numbered 10, after V lost 6 bases and J lost 2 bases. The DNA for the CDR3 is TGTGCCAGCATCGGACTTGGCGGGGGGACCTACGAGCAGTACTTC. Its translation: CASIGLGGGTYEQYF.

Worth noting for this clone: One end of the junction varies from germline; a read error may be responsible. This chain links TRBV27 with TRBJ1-2; no clear D. This CDR3 spans 11 amino acids. Per germline, CDR1 MNHEY and CDR2 SMNVEV (reference sequence). CDR3 nucleotides: TGTGCCAGCAGTTTTGGTGGGCATCTACAATTC. Its protein product is CASSFGGHLQF.

This chain joins TRBV7-9 and TRBJ2-7; D is uncertain. The CDR3 covers 14 residues. The ends were cut back, 0 bases at V and 0 bases at J, with 6 bases in the middle. Germline V gene lookup returns CDR1 SEHNR and CDR2 FQNEAQ (reference sequence). The CDR3 DNA is TGTGCCAGCAGCTTAGCTGCCAGCTCCTACGAGCAGTACTTC. It encodes CASSLAASSYEQYF.

For the CDR3, the DNA is TGTGCCACCGCGGGGGGCTCTGGAAACACCATATATTTT. Its translation is CATAGGSGNTIYF. The genes are TRBV3-1 (or the pseudogene TRBV3-2) and TRBJ1-3, with D possibly TRBD1 on 5 matching bases. V lost 10 bases and J 0 bases, leaving 10 bases between the germline ends. CDR1 is LGHDT and CDR2 is YNNKEL in the germline V gene (reference sequence). This CDR3 has 13 amino acids.

This chain links TRBV29-1 with TRBJ1-5; D gene unclear. Trimming took 0 bases from V and 4 from J, leaving 7 bases between them. CDR3 size: 13 residues. Germline loops: CDR1 SQVTM, CDR2 ANQGSEA. The CDR3 spells CSVEDGGNQPQHF. The CDR3 region has the DNA TGCAGCGTTGAAGATGGAGGAAATCAGCCCCAGCATTTT.

The chain carries TRBV19 and TRBJ2-1, with 8 positions matching TRBD2. This CDR3 is 16 amino acids long. V was clipped by 4 bases and J by 9 bases; unmatched bases: 14. Per the germline V gene, CDR1 is LNHDA and CDR2 is SQIVND (reference sequence). The CDR3 loop reads CASSTTLSGVRGEQFF. For the CDR3, the DNA is TGTGCCAGTAGTACAACCCTTAGCGGGGTCCGGGGTGAGCAGTTCTTC.

The V and J genes are TRBV25-1 and TRBJ1-1; D not resolved. The CDR3 has 13 residues. Trimming removed 3 bases at V and 6 bases at J, with 11 bases between. The V gene's germline CDR1 is MGHDK and CDR2 SYGVNS. The CDR3 DNA sequence: TGTGCCAGCAGTGATATCGGGAGGGCTGAAGCTTTCTTT. Its protein product is CASSDIGRAEAFF.

This chain connects TRBV5-1 to TRBJ2-7; 10 bases match TRBD1. The CDR3 runs to 14 residues. V lost 3 bases to trimming and J lost 6 bases; unmatched junction nucleotides: 6. Germline V gene sequence: CDR1 SGHRS, CDR2 YFSETQ. This CDR3 is CASSSSGTGVEQYF. CDR3 DNA: TGCGCCAGCAGCTCCTCCGGGACAGGGGTCGAGCAGTACTTC.

This clone was counted between two and nine times. The rearrangement uses TRBV29-1 and TRBJ1-5, with 8 bases fitting TRBD1. The CDR3 covers 15 residues. The germline CDR1 and CDR2 sequences are SQVTM and ANQGSEA. The V gene end was trimmed by 6 bases and the J gene end by 2 bases; junction bases not matched to a gene: 9. The CDR3 spells CSVAIQGGGNQPQHF. Here the CDR3 DNA reads TGCAGCGTCGCAATACAGGGGGGTGGCAATCAGCCCCAGCATTTT.